The rows below give T cell receptor beta chains drawn from one sample of a study of OX40 agonist ivuxolimab in advanced cancers. Some clones are missing from TCRdb's copy, which holds only in-frame ones; the method was immunoSEQ multiplex PCR. The table has about 110,000 clones, 85% to 95% seen once. This specimen consisted of CD4+ or CD8+ T cells sorted from blood, obtained in a trial of the OX40 agonist ivuxolimab. These receptors all come from an adult with an advanced solid tumor such as melanoma, head and neck, liver or kidney cancer. Both conserved end residues are part of each CDR3. The order of the fields is J gene, clone size, D gene, V gene, CDR3 protein, CDR3 DNA. The D gene is left open where the match is weak. Some rows mark clone size as missing; the rest say once, few, many or name a class of expanded clone.

j_gene: TRBJ2-5
abundance: NA
d_gene: NA
v_gene: TRBV7-6
CDR3aa: CASSLGSAGWETQYF
CDR3nt: TGTGCCAGCAGCTTAGGTTCGGCAGGCTGGGAGACCCAGTACTTC

j_gene: TRBJ2-7
abundance: NA
d_gene: NA
v_gene: TRBV30
CDR3aa: CAWSIGGIGYEQYF
CDR3nt: TGTGCCTGGAGTATCGGGGGAATCGGCTACGAGCAGTACTTC

j_gene: TRBJ2-1
abundance: NA
d_gene: NA
v_gene: TRBV5-4
CDR3aa: CASTLTRSSYNEQFF
CDR3nt: TGTGCCAGCACCCTTACACGGAGCTCCTACAATGAGCAGTTCTTC

j_gene: TRBJ2-5
abundance: NA
d_gene: NA
v_gene: TRBV5-1
CDR3aa: CASSLVQVGTQETQYF
CDR3nt: TGCGCCAGCAGCCTGGTACAGGTGGGGACCCAAGAGACCCAGTACTTC

j_gene: TRBJ1-6
abundance: NA
d_gene: NA
v_gene: TRBV7-2
CDR3aa: CASSLFDSRDLAPLHF
CDR3nt: TGTGCCAGCAGCTTATTCGACTCCAGGGACCTTGCACCCCTCCACTTT

j_gene: TRBJ2-3
abundance: NA
d_gene: NA
v_gene: TRBV7-3
CDR3aa: CASKTQSSTDTQYF
CDR3nt: TGTGCCAGCAAGACCCAGTCTAGCACAGATACGCAGTATTTT

j_gene: TRBJ1-2
abundance: once
d_gene: TRBD1
v_gene: TRBV11-3
CDR3aa: CASSSRSTGANYGYTF
CDR3nt: TGTGCCAGCAGCTCTCGTAGCACAGGGGCTAACTATGGCTACACCTTC

j_gene: TRBJ2-2
abundance: NA
d_gene: NA
v_gene: TRBV7-9
CDR3aa: CASSPPPTTLNTGELFF
CDR3nt: TGTGCCAGCAGCCCTCCCCCAACTACCCTGAACACCGGGGAGCTGTTTTTT

j_gene: TRBJ2-3
abundance: NA
d_gene: NA
v_gene: TRBV5-4
CDR3aa: CASSLDPSGTDTQYF
CDR3nt: TGTGCCAGCAGCTTGGACCCTTCCGGCACAGATACGCAGTATTTT

j_gene: TRBJ2-3
abundance: NA
d_gene: TRBD2
v_gene: TRBV4-1
CDR3aa: CASSQDLAGGRADTQYF
CDR3nt: TGCGCCAGCAGCCAAGACCTAGCGGGAGGGAGGGCAGATACGCAGTATTTT